The source of this T cell receptor (beta chain) is a study of blood T cell repertoires in COVID-19. Across the whole study: Spain, Italy and the United States supplied samples that represented acute and convalescent COVID-19. Nucleic acid was either cDNA or gDNA, and it came from T cells, B-cell-depleted T cells, or PBMCs.

Germline-derived CDR1 and CDR2 are MNHNY and SVGAGI (reference sequence). The length of the CDR3 is 14 residues. V was pared by 8 bases and J by 5 bases, with 18 bases between. Original processing methods: Amplification of reference gene primers was used by the study to estimate nucleated cell counts. Clones were read by immunoSEQ multiplex PCR, and TCRdb kept only the in-frame ones, dropping some. The V and J calls and clone size are taken from that table; D and trimming were inferred from the DNA. Of fewer than 250,000 clones detected, 84% appear once; the ten largest clones hold roughly 4%. Only one count was recorded for this clone.

The V call is TRBV6-6, the J call TRBJ1-1, with D perhaps TRBD1 (5 bases). Sequencing was carried out using peripheral blood. The TCR originated in a man aged 45-65 years with acute or convalescent COVID-19. Here the CDR3 DNA reads TGTGCCAGCCGTCCTTGGGGCCTGGCAACTGAAGCTTTCTTT. Amino acid sequence: CASRPWGLATEAFF.